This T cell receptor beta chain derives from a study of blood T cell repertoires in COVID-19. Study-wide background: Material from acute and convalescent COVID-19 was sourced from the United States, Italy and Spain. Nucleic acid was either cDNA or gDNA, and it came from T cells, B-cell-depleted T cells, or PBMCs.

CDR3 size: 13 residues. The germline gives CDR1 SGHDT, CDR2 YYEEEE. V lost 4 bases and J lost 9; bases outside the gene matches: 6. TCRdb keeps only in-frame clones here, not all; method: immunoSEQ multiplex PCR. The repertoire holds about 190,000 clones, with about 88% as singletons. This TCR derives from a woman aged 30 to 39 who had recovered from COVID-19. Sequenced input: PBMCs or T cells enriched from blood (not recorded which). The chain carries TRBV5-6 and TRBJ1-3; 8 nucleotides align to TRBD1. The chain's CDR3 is CASSKQGVRTIYF. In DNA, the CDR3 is TGTGCCAGCAGCAAACAGGGGGTCCGCACCATATATTTT.